A single sample is the source of the 10 T cell receptor beta chains below, sequenced in a study of vaccination effects on CD4 cells after COVID-19. Clones were read by immunoSEQ multiplex PCR, and TCRdb kept only the in-frame ones, dropping some. The sample has about 60,000 clones, roughly 80% seen once. These TCRs are of unknown antigen specificity. Expansion with viral peptide pools was applied to antigen-specific CD4+ T cells by the ViraFEST assay prior to sequencing. Following 10 days of culture, CD4+ T cells were isolated. Either the mRNA-1273 or the BNT162b2 vaccine was given to participants as two doses. The specimen was CD4+ T cells from PBMCs cultured with HCoV-OC43 spike peptides, collected after COVID-19 vaccination. The subset: HCoV-OC43 spike overlapping peptide pool stimulation. These receptors were collected from a human donor who received a COVID-19 vaccine.

This clone occurred once. Other DNA sequences in the same sample also yield this CDR3. V and J are TRBV5-1 and TRBJ2-5; no reliable D call. Trimming pared 3 bases from V and 1 base from J, leaving 10 bases between. Germline values: CDR1 SGHRS, CDR2 YFSETQ. This CDR3 contains 14 residues. In DNA, the CDR3 is TGCGCCAGCAGCTACGGTGACTCCCAAGAGACCCAGTACTTC. Its protein is CASSYGDSQETQYF.

This clone came up a few times. The chain couples TRBV28 to TRBJ1-5; D call uncertain. Germline-derived CDR1 and CDR2 are MDHEN and SYDVKM. The CDR3 is 17 residues long. Trimming left V 4 bases short and J 0 bases short, with 16 bases between. The DNA of the CDR3 is TGTGCCAGCAGTTCCTTGCCGGGCGCGGGTAGCAATCAGCCCCAGCATTTT. This codes for CASSSLPGAGSNQPQHF. The full variable domain, with the rest looked up from reference TRBV28 and TRBJ1-5, is DVKVTQSSRYLVKRTGEKVFLECVQDMDHENMFWYRQDPGLGLRLIYFSYDVKMKEKGDIPEGYSVSREKKERFSLILESASTNQTSMYLCASSSLPGAGSNQPQHFGDGTRLSIL.

This clone came up a few times. The chain employs TRBV19 and TRBJ2-1; 9 positions match TRBD1. In germline, CDR1 is LNHDA, CDR2 SQIVND (reference sequence). This CDR3 has 15 residues. Trimming cost V 3 bases and J 9 bases; bases outside gene matches: 9. The CDR3 DNA is TGTGCCAGTAGTATCGGGACAGGGTTTTATGTTGAGCAGTTCTTC. The encoded protein is CASSIGTGFYVEQFF.

This clone has a single count. The chain employs TRBV5-1 and TRBJ1-1, with TRBD1 matching over 7 bases. Trimming at V came to 6 bases and at J to 4 bases, leaving 9 bases not matched to a gene. Germline V lookup: CDR1 SGHRS, CDR2 YFSETQ. This CDR3 region has 14 residues. The DNA of the CDR3 is TGCGCCAGCAACCAGGGGGAGGGGGGCACTGAAGCTTTCTTT. This encodes CASNQGEGGTEAFF.

The gene calls are TRBV6-5 and TRBJ1-4; D uncertain. There are 12 residues in the CDR3. The V gene's germline CDR1 is MNHEY and CDR2 SVGAGI. V was clipped by 5 bases and J by 5 bases, with 6 bases between them. DNA of the CDR3: TGTGCCAGCAGTCCCCTAAATGAAAAACTGTTTTTT. This encodes CASSPLNEKLFF.

The chain recombines TRBV6-6 with TRBJ2-5, with TRBD2 matching over 7 bases. The CDR3 spans 15 residues. V shed 0 bases, J shed 0 bases, and the junction held 1 base outside the gene matches. Germline assignment: CDR1 MNHNY and CDR2 SVGAGI (reference sequence). The CDR3: CASSYSTSDQETQYF. CDR3 bases: TGTGCCAGCAGTTACTCAACTAGCGACCAAGAGACCCAGTACTTC.

The rearrangement links TRBV5-1 to TRBJ2-5; maybe TRBD1 (7 bases). Deletions cut 4 bases from V and 4 bases from J, with 11 bases between. Germline V gene lookup returns CDR1 SGHRS and CDR2 YFSETQ. This CDR3 contains 13 residues. The CDR3 bases are TGCGCCAGCAGCCACAGGGGAGGAGAGACCCAGTACTTC. It specifies CASSHRGGETQYF.

This chain links TRBV19 with TRBJ1-2; D perhaps matches TRBD1 (5 bases). The CDR3 is 12 amino acids. Germline V gene sequence: CDR1 LNHDA, CDR2 SQIVND (reference sequence). V was clipped by 3 bases and J by 8 bases, with 10 bases between them. CDR3 DNA: TGTGCCAGTAGTATGGGGGAGAGAGGCTACACCTTC. Its protein is CASSMGERGYTF.

CDR3 loop: CASSLGGQGATQYF. The DNA of the CDR3 is TGTGCCAGCAGCTTGGGGGGACAGGGTGCAACGCAGTATTTT. The gene calls are TRBV5-8 and TRBJ2-3; TRBD1 matches at 9 bases. Trimming removed 0 bases from V and 9 bases from J; junction bases left unmatched: 5. Germline assignment: CDR1 SGHTS and CDR2 YDEGEE. The CDR3 contains 14 residues.

The chain links TRBV5-1 to TRBJ1-2; possible D gene TRBD1, 5 bases. Trimming removed 4 bases from V and 0 bases from J, with 13 bases in between. This CDR3 has 15 residues. Germline CDR1 and CDR2: SGHRS and YFSETQ. CDR3 residues: CASSPGRAANYGYTF. CDR3 nucleotide sequence: TGCGCCAGCAGCCCGGGACGGGCAGCTAACTATGGCTACACCTTC.